This T cell receptor (beta chain) originates from a study of neurological immune-mediated disorders. Time point here: longitudinal time-point 2. Template-switch 5'RACE cDNA synthesis added a 10-nucleotide unique molecular identifier. TCRdb called the 5' RACE reads again in MiXCR, with one record for every CDR3 protein. The sample includes some 30,000 distinct CDR3 sequences, about 12% of them seen just once. Points from the study as a whole: The greatest TCR clonal expansion appeared in HTLV-1-associated myelopathy and the smallest, falling below healthy controls, in multiple sclerosis.

This clonotype was detected many times. Its antigen is currently unknown. V lost 2 bases to trimming and J lost 2 bases, with 7 bases between them. CDR1 is LGHDT and CDR2 is YNNKEL in the germline V gene (reference sequence). The CDR3 is 13 amino acids. The source material was PBMCs. The V call is TRBV3-1, the J call TRBJ2-7; D ambiguous. This sequence originates from a woman aged 40 to 50 in good health. CDR3 loop: CASSQLSAYEQYF. As DNA, the CDR3 is TGTGCCAGCAGCCAACTAAGTGCCTACGAGCAGTACTTC.